This is a list of T cell receptor beta chains from one sample in a study of T-cell memory formation after mild COVID-19. TCRdb processed the 5' RACE reads anew with MiXCR; each CDR3 protein has one entry. Of roughly 180,000 distinct CDR3 sequences detected, around 10% appear once; the ten largest clones hold roughly 3.8%. Specimen: PBMCs or a T cell subset sorted from them (not recorded which). These receptors originate from a man aged 18 to 30 who had mild COVID-19 (a few samples of this study predate the infection). Cell type and time point are not known. Both conserved end residues are part of each CDR3. Each record gives: clone size, V gene, D gene, J gene, CDR3 DNA, CDR3 protein. A D gene is named only where the DNA matches it firmly. Rows give clone size only sometimes, using once, few, many, or a class for an expanded clone.

>few|TRBV7-6|.|TRBJ2-3
TGTGCCAGCAGAACCGGGTCCTCCACAGATACGCAGTATTTT
CASRTGSSTDTQYF
>many|TRBV5-1|.|TRBJ2-5
TGCGCCAGCAGCCAAGGAGATCTTCTCGGCCAAGAGACCCAGTACTTC
CASSQGDLLGQETQYF
>few|TRBV18|.|TRBJ1-5
TGTGCCAGCTCACCACGAGTACCCCCGCATTTT
CASSPRVPPHF
>.|TRBV7-3|.|TRBJ1-1
TGTGCCAGCAGCTTAATAGGGGGGGGCCCTACTGAAGCTTTCTTT
CASSLIGGGPTEAFF
>.|TRBV6-1|TRBD1|TRBJ2-2
TGTGCCAGCAGGAGGACAGGGGCGGGCACCGGGGAGCTGTTTTTT
CASRRTGAGTGELFF
>.|TRBV6-2/TRBV6-3|.|TRBJ2-1
TGTGCCAGCAGTTACAGAGACATCTACAATGAGCAGTTCTTC
CASSYRDIYNEQFF
>few|TRBV7-2|TRBD2|TRBJ2-4
TGTGCCAGCAGCTCCCGGACTAGCGGGGGGGTGAACATTCAGTACTTC
CASSSRTSGGVNIQYF
>many|TRBV29-1|.|TRBJ1-2
TGCAGCGTTGGAGGCAGGGTATATAGTGGCTACACCTTC
CSVGGRVYSGYTF
>few|TRBV6-6|TRBD1|TRBJ2-7
TGTGCCAGCACCGGGGACAGGGTCTACGAGCAGTACTTC
CASTGDRVYEQYF
>.|TRBV11-3|.|TRBJ2-2
TGTGCCAGCAGCCCAGGACAGAACACCGGGGAGCTGTTTTTT
CASSPGQNTGELFF
>few|TRBV6-5|.|TRBJ2-6
TGTGCCATAGGGCGGAGCAGCTCTGGGGCCAACGTCCTGACTTTC
CAIGRSSSGANVLTF
>many|TRBV10-3|.|TRBJ2-1
TGTGCCATCAGTGAGTTAAGTTCAGAGCAGTTCTTC
CAISELSSEQFF
>many|TRBV12-3/TRBV12-4|.|TRBJ2-7
TGTGCCAGCAGTTTAAGACCAGGATCCTACGAGCAGTACTTC
CASSLRPGSYEQYF
>.|TRBV5-1|.|TRBJ2-7
TGCGCCAGCAGCGATCTGGGGTCCTACGAGCAGTACTTC
CASSDLGSYEQYF
>few|TRBV7-9|.|TRBJ1-4
TGTGCCAGCGCCGGTGAAAAACTGTTTTTT
CASAGEKLFF
>many|TRBV3-1|.|TRBJ2-4
TGTGCCAGCAGCCAAGATTCTGGCATTCAGTACTTC
CASSQDSGIQYF
>few|TRBV3-1|.|TRBJ2-1
TGTGCCAGCAGCCAAATTACCGGGACCTACAATGAGCAGTTCTTC
CASSQITGTYNEQFF
>.|TRBV10-2|TRBD1|TRBJ2-7
TGCGCCAGCAGGGGGGGACAGGGGCTAACCTACGAGCAGTACTTC
CASRGGQGLTYEQYF
>few|TRBV7-2|.|TRBJ1-2
TGTGCCAGCAGCTTCGCGGGGGCGCTTGCCTATGGCTACACCTTC
CASSFAGALAYGYTF
>few|TRBV6-5|.|TRBJ2-2
TGTGCCAGCAGTTACTCGATGGTCCTGTACAGGGTTACGAACACCGGGGAGCTGTTTTTT
CASSYSMVLYRVTNTGELFF
>many|TRBV20-1|.|TRBJ2-5
TGCAGTGCTCGGGACTCCTTAACAGAGACCCAGTACTTC
CSARDSLTETQYF
>few|TRBV5-1|.|TRBJ2-5
TGCGCCAGCAGGCTGCCCGGACCCCAAGAGACCCAGTACTTC
CASRLPGPQETQYF
>.|TRBV2|TRBD2|TRBJ2-5
TGTGCCGCAGGCGGGGGAGGTAAAGAGACCCAGTACTTC
CAAGGGGKETQYF
>.|TRBV2|TRBD2|TRBJ2-1
TGTGCCAGCAGTGTGTCCCTACTAGCGGGGGGGTACAATGAGCAGTTCTTC
CASSVSLLAGGYNEQFF
>.|TRBV6-1|TRBD1|TRBJ2-5
TGTGCCAGCAGACCGGGACAGCAAGAGACCCAGTACTTC
CASRPGQQETQYF
>few|TRBV12-3/TRBV12-4|.|TRBJ1-5
TGTGCCAGCAGTCCGCAACTGGAAACCCAGCATTTT
CASSPQLETQHF
>few|TRBV3-1|TRBD2|TRBJ2-7
TGTGCCAGCAGCCCCTGGACTAGCGGGGGGCTAGCCTACGAGCAGTACTTC
CASSPWTSGGLAYEQYF
>few|TRBV18|TRBD1|TRBJ2-5
TGTGCCAGCGAAAAGGACAGGGCCCAAGAGACCCAGTACTTC
CASEKDRAQETQYF
>few|TRBV4-1|TRBD2|TRBJ2-1
TGCGCCAGCAGCCAAGAATGGGGGGGTTCGGAGGTTGAGCAGTTCTTC
CASSQEWGGSEVEQFF
>few|TRBV11-2|.|TRBJ2-1
TGTGCCAGCAGCTTAGAGGCCTTCGCCTACAATGAGCAGTTCTTC
CASSLEAFAYNEQFF
>few|TRBV2|.|TRBJ1-1
TGTGCCAGCAGTGAGAAGGGTTGGAACACTGAAGCTTTCTTT
CASSEKGWNTEAFF
>.|TRBV20-1|.|TRBJ2-5
TGCAGTGCTAGAGAACTAGCTGGGGAGACCCAGTACTTC
CSARELAGETQYF
>.|TRBV12-3/TRBV12-4|.|TRBJ2-7
TGTGCCAGCAGTTTTCCAGGGGCCGCCTACGAGCAGTACTTC
CASSFPGAAYEQYF
>.|TRBV18|TRBD1|TRBJ1-2
TGTGCCAGCTCAGCCGGACAGGGGGACTATGGCTACACCTTC
CASSAGQGDYGYTF
>many|TRBV9|TRBD1|TRBJ2-7
TGTGCCAGCAGCGTAGATTCGGGACAGGGGGTCCACGAGCAGTACTTC
CASSVDSGQGVHEQYF
>.|TRBV3-1|.|TRBJ1-5
TGTGCCAGCAGCCAAGTCGGCAGGGATCAGCCCCAGCATTTT
CASSQVGRDQPQHF
>many|TRBV5-1|.|TRBJ2-1
TGCGCCAGCAGCTCGGTGCGGGGCTCCTACAATGAGCAGTTCTTC
CASSSVRGSYNEQFF
>few|TRBV14|TRBD1|TRBJ1-2
TGTGCCAGCAGCCAGGGGACAGGGGGATTCTATGGCTACACCTTC
CASSQGTGGFYGYTF
>few|TRBV21-1|.|TRBJ2-4
TGTGCCAGCAGCTCCCTCATTCAGTACTTC
CASSSLIQYF
>few|TRBV12-3/TRBV12-4|.|TRBJ1-1
TGTGCCAGCAGCCGTTCGACGGCCAGGCTACCGCCTGAAGCTTTCTTT
CASSRSTARLPPEAFF